This entry describes one T cell receptor beta chain. The target antigen is unknown. The data derive from a study of cytomegalovirus exposure and HLA in healthy donors. Whole-study context: The platform used for the 120 or so validation repertoires matched that of the approximately 620 first-cohort repertoires, a later analysis reported.

The data were produced by immunoSEQ multiplex PCR, yet TCRdb's version contains in-frame clones alone and is incomplete. The sample has about 280,000 clones, 88% seen once. The study's findings and limits: Most TCRs appeared rarely, but some public TCRs recurred in many donors. Researchers counted over 150 TCR beta chains as cytomegalovirus-associated.

Germline V CDR1 and CDR2: MDHEN, SYDVKM. V lost 2 bases, J lost 4 bases, and 2 bases stayed unmatched. The CDR3 contains 15 residues. The chain has TRBV28 and TRBJ2-3; 11 bases agree with TRBD2. Material for sequencing was PBMCs. The receptor was derived from a woman aged 18 to 35 in good health and CMV-seronegative. This chain's CDR3 is CASSLVLAGADTQYF. Here the CDR3 DNA reads TGTGCCAGCAGTTTAGTACTAGCGGGAGCAGATACGCAGTATTTT. Supplemented by reference TRBV28 and TRBJ2-3, the full variable domain reads DVKVTQSSRYLVKRTGEKVFLECVQDMDHENMFWYRQDPGLGLRLIYFSYDVKMKEKGDIPEGYSVSREKKERFSLILESASTNQTSMYLCASSLVLAGADTQYFGPGTRLTVL.